The TCR beta chain described here comes from a study of shared clonotypes between healthy human individuals. This CDR3 spans 16 amino acids. Germline V gives CDR1 SGHAT, CDR2 FQNNGV. With 5 bases removed from V and 0 bases from J, the gap between germline ends came to 13 bases. TCRdb keeps only in-frame clones here, not all; method: immunoSEQ multiplex PCR. Of about 2.1 million clones listed, just over 90% are singletons. Terminally differentiated effector memory CD45RA+ cells were left out of the naive CD8 fraction, which was CD45RO-negative and positively selected for CCR7. What was sequenced was naive CD8+ T cells from PBMCs. The chain recombines TRBV11-2 with TRBJ1-4, with D uncertain. The sequence came from a man aged 18 to 29 in good health. Some clones in this sample may be carry-over from other donors' samples. As DNA, the CDR3 is TGTGCCAGCAGCCCACGGTGGGGAGCAACTAATGAAAAACTGTTTTTT. Encoded protein: CASSPRWGATNEKLFF.